These T cell receptor beta chains were read from a single sample in a study of cytomegalovirus exposure and HLA in healthy donors. Repertoires were generated with immunoSEQ multiplex PCR, while TCRdb's copy carries only in-frame clones and drops some. The top ten clones hold about 0.93% of a sample with about 160,000 clones, 60% to 80% of them seen once. Sequences were obtained from PBMCs. Source of these receptors: a woman in her forties or fifties in good health and CMV-seropositive. CDR3s include the opening cysteine and the closing phenylalanine or tryptophan. A D gene is named only where the DNA matches it firmly. Clone size is given for some rows only: seen once, a few or many times, or a class if the clone is expanded.

cdr3_aa cdr3_nt v_call d_call j_call clone_size
CASSFEKTQYF TGTGCCAGCAGTTTTGAGAAGACCCAGTACTTC TRBV28 . TRBJ2-5 .
CASSFGTHTEAFF TGTGCCAGCAGTTTCGGGACTCACACTGAAGCTTTCTTT TRBV6-5 . TRBJ1-1 .
CASSSDRGQETQYF TGTGCCAGCAGCTCGGACAGGGGGCAAGAGACCCAGTACTTC TRBV13 TRBD1 TRBJ2-5 .
CASSLRRDSRGVYEQYF TGTGCCAGCAGCTTAAGAAGGGACTCCAGGGGGGTCTACGAGCAGTACTTC TRBV7-9 . TRBJ2-7 .
CATKTGLADSYEQYF TGTGCCACCAAAACGGGGCTAGCGGACTCCTACGAGCAGTACTTC TRBV28 TRBD2 TRBJ2-7 .
CASSLGQYPGYTF TGTGCCAGCAGCTTGGGACAGTATCCTGGCTACACCTTC TRBV7-8 TRBD1 TRBJ1-2 few
CASTPAGASYEQYF TGTGCCAGCACCCCGGCGGGGGCATCCTACGAGCAGTACTTC TRBV6-1 . TRBJ2-7 .
CASSRRMSSGENTDTQYF TGCGCCAGCAGTCGGAGAATGTCTAGCGGGGAGAACACAGATACGCAGTATTTT TRBV5-1 TRBD2 TRBJ2-3 .
CASGLMQGIGYEQYF TGTGCTAGTGGTTTGATGCAGGGGATAGGCTACGAGCAGTACTTC TRBV12-5 . TRBJ2-7 .
CASRGKMGRGGNQPQHF TGTGCCAGCAGGGGTAAGATGGGCAGGGGTGGCAATCAGCCCCAGCATTTT TRBV28 . TRBJ1-5 .
CASSRSTEAFF TGTGCCAGCAGCCGGTCCACTGAAGCTTTCTTT TRBV7-9 . TRBJ1-1 few
CASRQIGQGNEQYF TGTGCCAGCAGACAGATAGGACAGGGGAACGAGCAGTACTTC TRBV6-1 TRBD1 TRBJ2-7 .
CASSFRGTGGDQPQHF TGTGCCAGCAGTTTTCGTGGCACAGGGGGGGATCAGCCCCAGCATTTT TRBV28 TRBD1 TRBJ1-5 .
CASSRTDRGRYSNQPQHF TGCGCCAGCAGCCGCACCGACAGGGGACGTTATAGCAATCAGCCCCAGCATTTT TRBV4-3 TRBD1 TRBJ1-5 .
CASSSGEENTEAFF TGCGCCAGCAGTTCGGGGGAGGAGAACACTGAAGCTTTCTTT TRBV5-1 . TRBJ1-1 .
CASSPGQGGNTIYF TGTGCCAGCTCACCGGGACAGGGGGGAAACACCATATATTTT TRBV18 TRBD1 TRBJ1-3 .
CASSIGTRGYNEQFF TGTGCCAGTAGTATCGGGACTAGAGGCTACAATGAGCAGTTCTTC TRBV19 TRBD2 TRBJ2-1 .
CASSLGGLSYNEQFF TGTGCCAGCAGCTTAGGTGGACTCTCCTACAATGAGCAGTTCTTC TRBV7-3 . TRBJ2-1 .
CASSISSGSYVAETQYF TGTGCCAGTAGTATTTCCTCAGGGTCGTATGTCGCTGAGACCCAGTACTTC TRBV19 . TRBJ2-5 .
CASSPLGRGDQPQHF TGTGCCAGCTCACCACTCGGCAGGGGCGATCAGCCCCAGCATTTT TRBV18 . TRBJ1-5 .
CAWRATLGSPLHF TGTGCCTGGAGAGCGACTCTTGGATCACCCCTCCACTTT TRBV30 . TRBJ1-6 .
CASSIDGSTDTQYF TGTGCCAGTAGTATAGACGGGAGCACAGATACGCAGTATTTT TRBV19 . TRBJ2-3 once
CASSQDRAVAGELFF TGCGCCAGCAGCCAAGATCGAGCGGTTGCCGGGGAGCTGTTTTTT TRBV4-3 . TRBJ2-2 .
CASAPPSSYNEQFF TGTGCCAGCGCGCCCCCGAGCTCCTACAATGAGCAGTTCTTC TRBV19 . TRBJ2-1 .
CASSANYEQYF TGTGCCAGCAGTGCGAACTACGAGCAGTACTTC TRBV6-6 . TRBJ2-7 .
CASGVAGGLHF TGCGCCAGCGGAGTAGCGGGGGGGCTCCATTTT TRBV4-3 TRBD2 TRBJ2-3 .
CASSSMGRANTEAFF TGCGCCAGCAGCTCGATGGGCAGGGCGAACACTGAAGCTTTCTTT TRBV5-1 . TRBJ1-1 .
CASSQHGTGVYNEQFF TGTGCCAGCAGCCAACATGGGACGGGAGTGTACAATGAGCAGTTCTTC TRBV7-3 . TRBJ2-1 .
CASRGTGVNRFGYGYTF TGTGCCAGCAGGGGGACAGGGGTCAATAGATTTGGCTATGGCTACACCTTC TRBV5-6 TRBD1 TRBJ1-2 .